The rows below give T cell receptor beta chains drawn from one sample of a study of metastatic and nonmetastatic thyroid tumors. TCRdb ran MiXCR on the PCR reads. The sample has about 38,000 clones, around 43% seen once; the top ten hold less than 25%. Sequencing used tumor tissue. The receptors stem from a male donor with papillary thyroid cancer or a benign thyroid nodule (not recorded which). Some clones in this sample may be carry-over from other donors' samples. CDR3s include the opening cysteine and the closing phenylalanine or tryptophan. The order of the fields is clone size, D gene, V gene, J gene, CDR3 DNA, CDR3 protein. D genes are given only for firm matches. A clone size is listed for some rows: how often the clone was seen (once, few, many), or a class if it is expanded.

>-|-|TRBV6-1|TRBJ1-1
TGTGCCAGCAGGCCGGACAGAGAGATATCTGAAGCTTTCTTT
CASRPDREISEAFF
>-|TRBD2|TRBV5-1|TRBJ2-7
TGCGCCAGCAGCGGGGAAGGAAGCGGGGATACCTACGAGCAGTACTTC
CASSGEGSGDTYEQYF
>once|-|TRBV11-1|TRBJ2-3
TGTGCCAGCAGCTTACGCAGGGATGGCGCAGATACGCAGTATTTT
CASSLRRDGADTQYF
>few|-|TRBV2|TRBJ2-1
TGTGCCAGCTGCTGGGGCGGTGGCAATGAGCAGTTCTTC
CASCWGGGNEQFF
>-|TRBD1|TRBV6-1|TRBJ1-1
TGTGCCAGCAGGAGAACCGGGACAGGGTTGAACACTGAAGCTTTCTTT
CASRRTGTGLNTEAFF
>-|-|TRBV5-1|TRBJ1-1
TGCGCCAGCAGCCAGGACAGAGAAGCTTTCTTT
CASSQDREAFF
>-|TRBD1|TRBV7-6|TRBJ2-1
TGTGCCAGCAGCCCCGGGACAGGGGGATACAATGAGCAGTTCTTC
CASSPGTGGYNEQFF
>-|TRBD2|TRBV24-1|TRBJ2-7
TGTGCCACCGGGACGGGGGGCTCCTACGAGCAGTACTTC
CATGTGGSYEQYF
>-|TRBD2|TRBV20-1|TRBJ2-5
TGCAGTGCTCCAATTAGCGGGAGGGTCGGAGAGACCCAGTACTTC
CSAPISGRVGETQYF
>-|-|TRBV6-2/TRBV6-3|TRBJ1-5
TGTGCCAGCAGTTACACAAGGACGGCGGATCAGCCCCAGCATTTT
CASSYTRTADQPQHF
>-|-|TRBV30|TRBJ1-1
TGTGCCTGGAGTGAAATAACCCTGAACACTGAAGCTTTCTTT
CAWSEITLNTEAFF
>few|-|TRBV6-1|TRBJ1-3
TGTGCCAGCCACGCCTACTCTGGAAACACCATATATTTT
CASHAYSGNTIYF
>few|-|TRBV29-1|TRBJ1-5
TGCAGCGTTGTGGGCAGCCCTTCGTTGAATTATCGCAATCAGCCCCAGCATTTT
CSVVGSPSLNYRNQPQHF
>-|TRBD1|TRBV24-1|TRBJ2-1
TGTGCCACCAGTGGACAGGGGGCACGTGAGCAGTTCTTC
CATSGQGAREQFF
>few|TRBD1|TRBV12-3/TRBV12-4|TRBJ2-7
TGTGCCAGCAGTCCTTCCGGGACAGGGGGCTACGAGCAGTACTTC
CASSPSGTGGYEQYF
>few|-|TRBV6-1|TRBJ1-1
TGTGCCAGCAGACCGGACCCCTGGGAGACAGGTGAAGCTTTCTTT
CASRPDPWETGEAFF
>few|-|TRBV6-1|TRBJ2-7
TGTGCCAGCAGTGGTAGGTACGAGCAGTACTTC
CASSGRYEQYF
>-|-|TRBV20-1|TRBJ1-1
TGCAGTGCTAGTAACGGTGGGAACACTGAAGCTTTCTTT
CSASNGGNTEAFF
>once|TRBD1|TRBV20-1|TRBJ1-5
TGCAGTGCTGCCCGGGACAGGGGGCTTCAGCCCCAGCATTTT
CSAARDRGLQPQHF
>few|TRBD2|TRBV24-1|TRBJ2-7
TGTGCCACCAGTGATCGACGAGCGGGAACCTACGAGCAGTACTTC
CATSDRRAGTYEQYF
>few|-|TRBV19|TRBJ2-5
TGTGCCAGTAGCAAAGAAGAGACCCAGTACTTC
CASSKEETQYF
>-|TRBD2|TRBV20-1|TRBJ2-7
TGCAGTGCTAGAACTAGCGGGGGCTCCTACGAGCAGTACTTC
CSARTSGGSYEQYF
>few|-|TRBV6-1|TRBJ2-7
TGTGCCAGCATTGACATTGATACCTACGAGCAGTACTTC
CASIDIDTYEQYF
>few|-|TRBV2|TRBJ1-3
TGTGCCAGCAGTCGGGACGAGATGGGAAACACCATATATTTT
CASSRDEMGNTIYF
>-|-|TRBV5-1|TRBJ2-3
TGCGCCAGCAGCCTCGGAGGGCCGATCTCAGATACGCAGTATTTT
CASSLGGPISDTQYF
>-|TRBD1|TRBV7-2|TRBJ1-2
TGTGCCAGCAGCTTAGCGCTCGGGACAGCGGGATATGGCTACACCTTC
CASSLALGTAGYGYTF